This TCR beta chain is from a study of blood T cell repertoires in COVID-19. Study context: Specimens from acute and convalescent COVID-19 originated in the United States, Italy and Spain. Sources were T cells, B-cell-depleted T cells, or PBMCs; the material itself was cDNA or gDNA.

Trimming left V 6 bases short and J 11 bases short, with 14 bases between. The CDR3 runs to 13 residues. The germline CDR1 and CDR2 sequences are MNHEY and SVGEGT. Original methodology: Using reference gene primer amplification, nucleated cell counts were estimated. Using immunoSEQ multiplex PCR, the repertoire was profiled, and TCRdb retains in-frame clones only, with some absent. Clonal size and the V and J genes are those of that table, whereas D and trimming came from the DNA. Here the sample spans around 200,000 clones, about 86% being singletons. Sample: peripheral blood. V is TRBV6-2 or TRBV6-3 and J is TRBJ1-6; D ambiguous. This clonotype originated in a man between 65 and 80 years old with active or convalescent COVID-19. The CDR3 region is CASSLPGSTPLHF. The DNA for the CDR3 is TGTGCCAGCAGCCTCCCGGGAAGCACACCCCTCCACTTT.